The entry below gives a single T cell receptor (beta chain) sequence along with its context. The antigen is not known. The data were obtained in a study of cytomegalovirus exposure and HLA in healthy donors. Study-wide findings and caveats: The study found most TCR sequences rare, yet found some public TCRs in many donors.

Healthy individuals who donated bone marrow served as the donors. Both 60 Vbeta primers and 13 Jbeta primers went into the PCR. The table came from immunoSEQ multiplex PCR; TCRdb's copy has only in-frame clones and leaves some out. This table has a few hundred thousand clones, approximately 82% appearing once. In germline, CDR1 is MGHRA, CDR2 YSYEKL. The CDR3 totals 19 residues. The V gene lost 0 bases and the J gene lost 0 bases, with 19 bases spanning the gap. The source material was PBMCs. The clonotype originates from a woman aged 60-75 years in good health and CMV-seropositive. The V call is TRBV4-1, the J call TRBJ2-3; no firm D call. The CDR3 DNA sequence: TGCGCCAGCAGCCAAGATGGTACCCCCCACGGGTTTAGCACAGATACGCAGTATTTT. Translated, it gives CASSQDGTPHGFSTDTQYF.